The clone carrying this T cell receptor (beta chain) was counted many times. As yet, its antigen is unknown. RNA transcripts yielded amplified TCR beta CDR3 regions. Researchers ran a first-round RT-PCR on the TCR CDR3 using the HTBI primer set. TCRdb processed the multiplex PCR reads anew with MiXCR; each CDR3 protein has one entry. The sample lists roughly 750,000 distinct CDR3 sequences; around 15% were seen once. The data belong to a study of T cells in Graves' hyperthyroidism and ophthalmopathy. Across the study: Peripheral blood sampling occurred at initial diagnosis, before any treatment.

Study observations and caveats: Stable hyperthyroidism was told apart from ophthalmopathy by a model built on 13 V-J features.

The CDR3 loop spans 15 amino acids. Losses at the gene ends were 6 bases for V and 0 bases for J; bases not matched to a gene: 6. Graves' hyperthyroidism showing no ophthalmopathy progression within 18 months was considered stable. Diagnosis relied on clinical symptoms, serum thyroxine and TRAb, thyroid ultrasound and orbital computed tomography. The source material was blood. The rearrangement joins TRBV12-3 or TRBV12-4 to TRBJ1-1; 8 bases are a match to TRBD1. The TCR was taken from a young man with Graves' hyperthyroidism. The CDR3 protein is CASRRQGRVNTEAFF. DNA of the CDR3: TGTGCCAGCAGGCGACAGGGGAGAGTGAACACTGAAGCTTTCTTT.